Presented here are 15 T cell receptor beta chains from one specimen sequenced in a study of blood T cell repertoires in COVID-19. Repertoires were generated with immunoSEQ multiplex PCR, while TCRdb's copy carries only in-frame clones and drops some. The table shows about 180,000 clones, with roughly 83% occurring only once. The sequenced sample was PBMCs or T cells enriched from blood (not recorded which). The receptors here all came from a woman in her thirties who had recovered from COVID-19.

V usage is TRBV19 and J usage is TRBJ2-6; TRBD1 is a possible D gene (5 bases). V was trimmed by 5 bases and J by 2 bases, leaving 10 bases between them. The germline V gene encodes CDR1 LNHDA and CDR2 SQIVND (reference sequence). CDR3 length equals 15 residues. CDR3: CASSQPRAGANVLTF. The CDR3 bases are TGTGCCAGTAGTCAGCCCAGGGCTGGGGCCAACGTCCTGACTTTC.

The chain has TRBV18 and TRBJ1-1; 7 positions agree with TRBD1. V lost 1 base, J lost 0 bases, and 8 bases stayed unmatched. The CDR3 is 17 residues long. Germline CDR1 is KGHSH and CDR2 is LQKENI. The DNA for the CDR3 is TGTGCCAGCTCACCACGACAGGGAAGTTCCATGAACACTGAAGCTTTCTTT. The encoded protein is CASSPRQGSSMNTEAFF. Looking up the rest from reference TRBV18 and TRBJ1-1 gives the full variable domain: NAGVMQNPRHLVRRRGQEARLRCSPMKGHSHVYWYRQLPEEGLKFMVYLQKENIIDESGMPKERFSAEFPKEGPSILRIQQVVRGDSAAYFCASSPRQGSSMNTEAFFGQGTRLTVV.

This clone was counted once. The V call is TRBV10-2, the J call TRBJ2-7, with 14 bases that match TRBD2. The V gene's germline CDR1 is WSHSY and CDR2 SAAADI. CDR3 size: 16 residues. V gave up 3 bases and J gave up 7 bases; unmatched junction bases: 8. DNA of the CDR3: TGCGCCAGCAGTGACATCGGACTAGCGGGAGGTGGGGAGCAGTACTTC. Encoded protein: CASSDIGLAGGGEQYF.

CDR3 amino acids: CATSRTGTGGYEQYF. The CDR3 DNA is TGTGCCACCAGCAGAACCGGGACAGGTGGATACGAGCAGTACTTC. The chain links TRBV15 to TRBJ2-7; 8 nucleotides agree with TRBD1. Trimming at V came to 2 bases and at J to 4 bases, leaving 7 bases not matched to a gene. The CDR3 consists of 15 residues. Germline CDR1 reads LNHNV; CDR2 reads YYDKDF (reference sequence).

This chain uses TRBV9 with TRBJ2-3; 7 bases agree with TRBD2. Unmatched junction bases numbered 7, after V lost 4 bases and J lost 14 bases. The CDR3 runs 11 residues. Germline V gene lookup returns CDR1 SGDLS and CDR2 YYNGEE. The CDR3 coding sequence is TGTGCCAGCAGCCCGGGACTATATCTGTATTTT. This translates into CASSPGLYLYF.

The V call is TRBV9, the J call TRBJ2-3; perhaps TRBD2 as D (5 bases). Trimming removed 0 bases from V and 6 bases from J, with 11 bases in between. The CDR3 contains 14 residues. Looked up from germline, CDR1 is SGDLS and CDR2 is YYNGEE. CDR3 nucleotides: TGTGCCAGCAGCGTAGGACTACGTGTGGATACGCAGTATTTT. Its translation is CASSVGLRVDTQYF.

CDR3 amino acids: CASSTTTGVSNQPQHF. The CDR3 DNA is TGTGCCAGTAGTACCACGACAGGGGTAAGCAATCAGCCCCAGCATTTT. The J gene is TRBJ1-5, the V gene TRBV19; 8 bases agree with TRBD1. Germline CDR1 and CDR2: LNHDA and SQIVND (reference sequence). Trimming cost V 4 bases and J 1 base; bases outside gene matches: 6. CDR3 size: 16 residues.

The chain has TRBV30 and TRBJ2-3, with D possibly being TRBD1 (6 bases). The germline V and J ends were trimmed by 0 bases and 8 bases, with 15 bases remaining between them. The length of the CDR3 is 14 residues. The germline CDR1 and CDR2 sequences are GTSNPN and SVGIG (reference sequence). Written as DNA, the CDR3 is TGTGCCTGGAGTGTACAAGTTGAACAGGGTACGCAGTATTTT. Protein sequence: CAWSVQVEQGTQYF.

This clone was observed a handful of times. The chain combines TRBV5-6 with TRBJ1-2; 10 bases match TRBD1. From germline, CDR1 is SGHDT and CDR2 YYEEEE. The CDR3 has 14 residues. V gave up 1 base and J gave up 6 bases; unmatched junction bases: 3. CDR3 DNA: TGTGCCAGCAGCTTGTTGGGACAGGGGCATGGCTACACCTTC. This translates into CASSLLGQGHGYTF.

The V gene is TRBV2, the J gene TRBJ2-1; tentative D call: TRBD1 (5 bases). The CDR3 extends over 16 amino acids. Germline lookup yields CDR1 SNHLY and CDR2 FYNNEI. V lost 2 bases to trimming and J lost 4 bases, with 15 bases between them. CDR3 DNA: TGTGCCAGCAGTGAACTGGTTCAGGGAATATACAATGAGCAGTTCTTC. As protein: CASSELVQGIYNEQFF.

This chain connects TRBV25-1 to TRBJ1-4; D might be TRBD1 (5 bases). V dropped 2 bases and J dropped 5 bases, with 15 bases sitting between them. The CDR3 runs to 16 residues. Germline assignment: CDR1 MGHDK and CDR2 SYGVNS. The CDR3 sequence: CASSEPGREANEKLFF. DNA for the CDR3: TGTGCCAGCAGTGAACCCGGCAGGGAGGCGAATGAAAAACTGTTTTTT. The full variable domain, its missing parts supplied by reference TRBV25-1 and TRBJ1-4, is EADIYQTPRYLVIGTGKKITLECSQTMGHDKMYWYQQDPGMELHLIHYSYGVNSTEKGDLSSESTVSRIRTEHFPLTLESARPSHTSQYLCASSEPGREANEKLFFGSGTQLSVL.

This clone appeared once. The V call is TRBV6-2 or TRBV6-3, the J call TRBJ1-5, with TRBD1 matching 7 bases. The CDR3 spans 16 residues. CDR1 and CDR2 (germline): MNHEY, SVGEGT. V was pared by 0 bases and J by 4 bases, with 6 bases of the junction left unmatched. The CDR3 loop is CASSYSEGALNQPQHF. The CDR3 DNA is TGTGCCAGCAGTTACTCAGAGGGGGCGCTTAATCAGCCCCAGCATTTT.

The V gene is TRBV19, the J gene TRBJ1-1; TRBD1 matches 9 bases. The CDR3 covers 19 residues. Germline loops: CDR1 LNHDA, CDR2 SQIVND (reference sequence). The junction had 24 bases not matched to a gene; V was cut back by 10 bases and J by 3 bases. The CDR3 loop reads CATQKTGQGGEWIYTEAFF. The CDR3 nucleotides are TGTGCCACCCAAAAGACGGGACAGGGTGGGGAGTGGATTTACACTGAAGCTTTCTTT.

The rearrangement joins TRBV27 to TRBJ1-1; weak D call: TRBD1 (5 bases). The V end was cut by 4 bases, the J end by 2 bases, with 11 bases between. Germline values: CDR1 MNHEY, CDR2 SMNVEV (reference sequence). The CDR3 totals 14 residues. CDR3 nucleotides: TGTGCCAGCAGTTACGACAGCTACAACACTGAAGCTTTCTTT. This translates into CASSYDSYNTEAFF.

V is TRBV11-2 and J is TRBJ2-1; weak D call: TRBD2 (6 bases). The germline gives CDR1 SGHAT, CDR2 FQNNGV. Deletions cut 5 bases from V and 8 bases from J, with 16 bases between. This CDR3 is 14 amino acids long. CDR3 coding DNA: TGTGCCAGCAGCGCGGAGGGCTTGAGATATGAGCAGTTCTTC. Translating it yields CASSAEGLRYEQFF.